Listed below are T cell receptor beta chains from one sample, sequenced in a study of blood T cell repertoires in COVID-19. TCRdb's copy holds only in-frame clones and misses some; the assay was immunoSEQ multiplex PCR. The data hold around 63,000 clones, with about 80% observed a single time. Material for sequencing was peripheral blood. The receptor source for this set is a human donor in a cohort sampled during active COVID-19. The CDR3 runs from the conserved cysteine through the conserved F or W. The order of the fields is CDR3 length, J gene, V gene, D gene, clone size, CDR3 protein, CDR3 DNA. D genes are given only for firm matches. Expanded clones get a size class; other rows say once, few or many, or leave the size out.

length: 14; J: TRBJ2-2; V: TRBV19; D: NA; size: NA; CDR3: CASSIRHATGELFF; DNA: TGTGCCAGTAGTATCCGCCACGCGACCGGGGAGCTGTTTTTT
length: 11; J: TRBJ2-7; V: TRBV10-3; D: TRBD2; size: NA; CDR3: CAIALAGEQYF; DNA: TGTGCCATTGCCTTAGCGGGGGAGCAGTACTTC
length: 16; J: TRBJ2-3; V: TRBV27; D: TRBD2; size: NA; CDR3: CASSLISGRYTDTQYF; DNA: TGTGCCAGCAGCCTGATTAGCGGGAGGTACACAGATACGCAGTATTTT
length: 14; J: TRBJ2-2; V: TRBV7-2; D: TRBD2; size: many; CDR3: CASSLVSGRGELFF; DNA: TGTGCCAGCAGCTTGGTTAGCGGGAGAGGGGAGCTGTTTTTT
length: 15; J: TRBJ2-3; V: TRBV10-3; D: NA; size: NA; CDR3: CAISVGLRATDTQYF; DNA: TGTGCCATCAGTGTAGGTCTCAGGGCGACAGATACGCAGTATTTT
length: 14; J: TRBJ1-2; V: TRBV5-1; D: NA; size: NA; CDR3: CASSLSLSNYGYTF; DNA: TGCGCCAGCAGCTTGAGCCTCTCAAACTATGGCTACACCTTC
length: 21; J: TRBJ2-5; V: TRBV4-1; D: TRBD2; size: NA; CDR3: CASSQVPAGGGLAGRQETQYF; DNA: TGCGCCAGCAGCCAAGTTCCCGCCGGGGGCGGGCTAGCGGGACGCCAAGAGACCCAGTACTTC
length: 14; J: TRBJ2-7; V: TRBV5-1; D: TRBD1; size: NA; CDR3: CASSSRQGTYEQYF; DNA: TGCGCCAGCAGCTCCAGACAGGGGACTTACGAGCAGTACTTC
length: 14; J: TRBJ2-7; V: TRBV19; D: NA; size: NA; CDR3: CASSLPGTSYEQYF; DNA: TGTGCCAGTAGCCTCCCCGGGACTTCTTACGAGCAGTACTTC
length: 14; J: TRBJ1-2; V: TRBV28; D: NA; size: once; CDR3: CASTEAGTGYGYTF; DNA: TGTGCCAGCACCGAAGCGGGGACCGGCTATGGCTACACCTTC
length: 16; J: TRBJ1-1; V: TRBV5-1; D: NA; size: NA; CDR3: CASSSTGRGVGTEAFF; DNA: TGCGCCAGCAGCTCAACAGGACGGGGGGTAGGTACTGAAGCTTTCTTT
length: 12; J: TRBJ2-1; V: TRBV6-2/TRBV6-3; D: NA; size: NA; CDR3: CASSMTDFEQFF; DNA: TGTGCCAGCAGTATGACGGACTTTGAGCAGTTCTTC
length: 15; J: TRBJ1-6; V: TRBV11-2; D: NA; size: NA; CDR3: CASSSLGRGNSPLHF; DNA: TGTGCCAGCAGCTCCCTCGGCAGGGGTAATTCACCCCTCCACTTT
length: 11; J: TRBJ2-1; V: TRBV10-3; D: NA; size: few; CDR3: CAISTGSEQFF; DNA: TGTGCCATCAGTACAGGTTCAGAGCAGTTCTTC
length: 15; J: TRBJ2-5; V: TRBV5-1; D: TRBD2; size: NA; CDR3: CASSPRTSGIETQYF; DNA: TGCGCCAGCAGCCCCCGGACTAGCGGAATAGAGACCCAGTACTTC
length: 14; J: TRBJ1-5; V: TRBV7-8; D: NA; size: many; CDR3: CASSLVIVNQPQHF; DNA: TGTGCCAGCAGCTTAGTAATAGTTAATCAGCCCCAGCATTTT
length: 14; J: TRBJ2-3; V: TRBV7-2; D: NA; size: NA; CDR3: CASSLVVAGDTQYF; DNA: TGTGCCAGCAGCTTAGTCGTAGCAGGGGATACGCAGTATTTT
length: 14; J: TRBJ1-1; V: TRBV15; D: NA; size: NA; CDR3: CATSREVTYTEAFF; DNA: TGTGCCACCAGCAGAGAAGTGACTTACACTGAAGCTTTCTTT
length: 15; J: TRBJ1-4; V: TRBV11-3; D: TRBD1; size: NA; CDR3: CASSRRQGGNEKLFF; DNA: TGTGCCAGCAGCCGTCGACAGGGCGGTAATGAAAAACTGTTTTTT
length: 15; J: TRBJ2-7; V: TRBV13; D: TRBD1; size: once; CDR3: CASSFTGDLGYEQYF; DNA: TGTGCCAGCAGCTTCACAGGGGATTTAGGCTACGAGCAGTACTTC
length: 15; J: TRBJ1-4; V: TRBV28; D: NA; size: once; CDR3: CASGPPGTPNEKLFF; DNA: TGTGCCAGCGGCCCCCCAGGCACCCCAAATGAAAAACTGTTTTTT
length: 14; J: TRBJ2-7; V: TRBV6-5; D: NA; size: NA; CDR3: CASSKDSLLRKQYF; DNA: TGTGCCAGCAGTAAGGACAGCCTACTGCGAAAGCAGTACTTC
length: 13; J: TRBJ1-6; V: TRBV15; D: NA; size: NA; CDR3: CATSASRSSPLHF; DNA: TGTGCCACCAGCGCTTCACGGAGTTCACCCCTCCACTTT
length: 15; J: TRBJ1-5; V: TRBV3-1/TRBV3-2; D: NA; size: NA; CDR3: CASSQVAGLTQPQHF; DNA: TGTGCCAGCAGCCAAGTTGCGGGGCTCACTCAGCCCCAGCATTTT
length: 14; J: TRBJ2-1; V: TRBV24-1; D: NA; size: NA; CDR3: CATSDADSYNEQFF; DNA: TGTGCCACCAGTGATGCCGACAGCTACAATGAGCAGTTCTTC
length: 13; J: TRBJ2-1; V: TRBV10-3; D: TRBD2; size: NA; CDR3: CAIEGTKAGEQFF; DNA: TGTGCCATCGAGGGGACTAAAGCGGGTGAGCAGTTCTTC
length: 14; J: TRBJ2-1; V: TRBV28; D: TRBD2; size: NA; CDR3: CASHSGRQRNEQFF; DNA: TGTGCCAGCCATAGCGGGCGACAACGCAATGAGCAGTTCTTC
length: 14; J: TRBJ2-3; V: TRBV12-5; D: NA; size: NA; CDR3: CASGENLVGDTQYF; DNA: TGTGCTAGTGGAGAGAACCTAGTGGGAGATACGCAGTATTTT
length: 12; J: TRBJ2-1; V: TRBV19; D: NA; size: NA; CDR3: CASTTGTGEQFF; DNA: TGTGCCAGTACTACAGGTACAGGTGAGCAGTTCTTC
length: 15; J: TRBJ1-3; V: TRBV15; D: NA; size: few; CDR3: CATSRDGEAGNTIYF; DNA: TGTGCCACCAGCAGAGATGGTGAGGCTGGAAACACCATATATTTT
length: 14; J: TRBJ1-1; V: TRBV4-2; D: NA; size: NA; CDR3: CASSTQGLGTEAFF; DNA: TGTGCCAGCAGCACTCAGGGGCTAGGGACTGAAGCTTTCTTT
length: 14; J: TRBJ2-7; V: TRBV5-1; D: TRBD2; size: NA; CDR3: CASSLAGGGYEQYF; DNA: TGCGCCAGCAGCTTGGCGGGGGGAGGCTACGAGCAGTACTTC
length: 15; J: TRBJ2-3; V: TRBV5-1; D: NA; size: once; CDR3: CASSFGVRGTDTQYF; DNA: TGCGCCAGCAGCTTCGGGGTGAGGGGCACAGATACGCAGTATTTT
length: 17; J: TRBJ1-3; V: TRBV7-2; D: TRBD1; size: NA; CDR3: CASSSGTVLSSGNTIYF; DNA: TGTGCCAGCAGCTCCGGGACAGTCCTCAGCTCTGGAAACACCATATATTTT
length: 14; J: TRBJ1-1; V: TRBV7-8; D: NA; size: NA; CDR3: CASSLVGRNTEAFF; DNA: TGTGCCAGCAGCTTAGTGGGGCGGAACACTGAAGCTTTCTTT
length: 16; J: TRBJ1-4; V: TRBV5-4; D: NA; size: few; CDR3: CASSLDRSTPNEKLFF; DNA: TGTGCCAGCAGCTTGGACAGGTCCACCCCTAATGAAAAACTGTTTTTT
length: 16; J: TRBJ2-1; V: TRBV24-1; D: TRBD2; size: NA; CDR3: CATSDPIAGGDNEQFF; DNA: TGTGCCACCAGTGACCCAATAGCGGGTGGGGACAATGAGCAGTTCTTC
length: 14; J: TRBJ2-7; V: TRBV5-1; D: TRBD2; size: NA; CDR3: CASSLSSGRLEQYF; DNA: TGCGCCAGCAGCTTATCCAGCGGGAGACTCGAGCAGTACTTC
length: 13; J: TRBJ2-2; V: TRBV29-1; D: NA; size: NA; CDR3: CSVGGDYTGELFF; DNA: TGCAGCGTTGGGGGGGATTACACCGGGGAGCTGTTTTTT
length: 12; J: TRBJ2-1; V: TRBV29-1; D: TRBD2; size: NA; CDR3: CSVGLAGGEQFF; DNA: TGCAGCGTTGGACTAGCGGGAGGGGAGCAGTTCTTC
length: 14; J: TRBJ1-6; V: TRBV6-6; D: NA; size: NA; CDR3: CASNGLNWNSPLHF; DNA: TGTGCCAGCAACGGTCTTAACTGGAATTCACCCCTCCACTTT
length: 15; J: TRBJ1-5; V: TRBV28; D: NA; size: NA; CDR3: CASRDLRGPVEPQHF; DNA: TGTGCCAGCAGAGACTTAAGGGGCCCGGTGGAGCCCCAGCATTTT
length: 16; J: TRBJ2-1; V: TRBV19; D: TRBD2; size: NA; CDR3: CASSIGGTSRDNEQFF; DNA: TGTGCCAGTAGTATAGGAGGGACTAGCAGAGACAATGAGCAGTTCTTC
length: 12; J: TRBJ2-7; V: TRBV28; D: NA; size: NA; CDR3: CASSLDITEQYF; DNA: TGTGCCAGCAGTCTGGACATTACCGAGCAGTACTTC
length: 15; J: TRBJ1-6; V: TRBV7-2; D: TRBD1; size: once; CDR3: CASSLPRGYNSPLHF; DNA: TGTGCCAGCAGCTTACCCAGGGGGTATAATTCACCCCTCCACTTT
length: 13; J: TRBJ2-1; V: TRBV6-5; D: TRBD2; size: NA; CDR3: CASRLAGNNEQFF; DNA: TGTGCCAGCAGACTAGCGGGGAACAATGAGCAGTTCTTC
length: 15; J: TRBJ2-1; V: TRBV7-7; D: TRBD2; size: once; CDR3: CASSPVSGAYNEQFF; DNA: TGTGCTAGCAGCCCTGTGAGCGGGGCCTACAATGAGCAGTTCTTC
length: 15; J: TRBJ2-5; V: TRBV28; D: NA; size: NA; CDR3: CASRGDRPPRETQYF; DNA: TGTGCCAGCAGGGGAGACAGGCCGCCGAGGGAGACCCAGTACTTC
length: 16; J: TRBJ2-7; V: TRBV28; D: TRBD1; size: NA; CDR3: CASSSWDRYQLAEQYF; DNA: TGTGCCAGCAGCTCCTGGGACAGGTACCAACTGGCCGAGCAGTACTTC
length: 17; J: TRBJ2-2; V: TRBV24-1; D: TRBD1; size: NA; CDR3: CATSDHTNRGRTGELFF; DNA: TGTGCCACCAGTGATCATACAAACAGGGGGCGCACCGGGGAGCTGTTTTTT
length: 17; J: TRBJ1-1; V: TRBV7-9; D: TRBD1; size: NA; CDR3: CASSTGAKRSMNTEAFF; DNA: TGTGCCAGCAGCACAGGGGCGAAAAGAAGTATGAACACTGAAGCTTTCTTT
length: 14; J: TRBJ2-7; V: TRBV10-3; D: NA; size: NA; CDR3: CAISERERPYEQYF; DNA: TGTGCCATCAGTGAGAGGGAGCGACCCTACGAGCAGTACTTC
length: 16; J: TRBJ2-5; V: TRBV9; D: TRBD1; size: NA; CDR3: CASSVTSTGGQETQYF; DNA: TGTGCCAGCAGCGTTACTTCGACAGGGGGCCAAGAGACCCAGTACTTC
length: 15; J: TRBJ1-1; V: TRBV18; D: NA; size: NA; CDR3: CASSPGLRSNTEAFF; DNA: TGTGCCAGCTCACCTGGGCTACGCTCGAACACTGAAGCTTTCTTT
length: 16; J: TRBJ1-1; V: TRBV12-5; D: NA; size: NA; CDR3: CASGLVISRVITEAFF; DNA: TGTGCTAGTGGTTTGGTAATATCACGGGTAATCACTGAAGCTTTCTTT
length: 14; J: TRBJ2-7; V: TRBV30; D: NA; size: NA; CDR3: CAWTTGWGGGEQYF; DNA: TGTGCCTGGACGACGGGTTGGGGAGGTGGCGAGCAGTACTTC
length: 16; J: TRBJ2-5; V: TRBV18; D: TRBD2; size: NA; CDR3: CASSPPGTSGSETQYF; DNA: TGTGCCAGCTCACCACCGGGGACTAGCGGGAGTGAGACCCAGTACTTC
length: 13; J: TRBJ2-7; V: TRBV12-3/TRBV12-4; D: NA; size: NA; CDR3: CASHGGGDYEQYF; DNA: TGTGCCAGCCATGGGGGGGGCGATTACGAGCAGTACTTC
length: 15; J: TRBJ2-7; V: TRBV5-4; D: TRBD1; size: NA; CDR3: CASSTGQVFSYEQYF; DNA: TGTGCCAGCAGCACGGGACAGGTTTTTTCCTACGAGCAGTACTTC